This TCR beta chain appears in the sequencing data of a study of blood T cells in healthy people across ages. Study conclusions and caveats: Researchers judged that diversity estimates from one million T cells fell short of true values. Expanded clonotype shifts may have been confounded, as the donors had an unknown CMV status.

Each sample used at least 6 million PBMCs. Details on this clonotype: No antigen is known for it.

The germline CDR1 and CDR2 sequences are MNHNS and SASEGT. V lost 1 base and J lost 1, with 11 bases in between. This CDR3 spans 16 amino acids. Using a J-beta primer mix together with a sample-barcoded 5' primer, a second PCR was run for 7 to 11 cycles. Every cDNA was tagged by a template-switch adaptor with 12 random nucleotides. TCRdb fed the 5' RACE reads into MiXCR, producing one record per CDR3 protein. The sample shows about 1.4 million distinct CDR3 sequences, roughly 59% of them seen only once. V usage is TRBV6-1 and J usage is TRBJ1-5; D call uncertain. This TCR was sampled from a man younger than 35 in good health. Sequenced: blood. CDR3 nucleotides: TGTGCCAGCAGTGAAGTACTGACACTCAGCAATCAGCCCCAGCATTTT. Translation: CASSEVLTLSNQPQHF.